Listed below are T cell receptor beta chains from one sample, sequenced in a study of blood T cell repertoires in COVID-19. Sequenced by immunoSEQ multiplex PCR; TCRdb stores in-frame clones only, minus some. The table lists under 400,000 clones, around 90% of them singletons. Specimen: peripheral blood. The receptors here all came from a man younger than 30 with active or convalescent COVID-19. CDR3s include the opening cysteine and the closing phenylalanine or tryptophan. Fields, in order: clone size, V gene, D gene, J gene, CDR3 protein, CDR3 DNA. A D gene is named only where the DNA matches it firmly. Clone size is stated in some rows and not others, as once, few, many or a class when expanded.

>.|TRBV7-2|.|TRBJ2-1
CASSFVSGRFRGNEQFF
TGTGCCAGCAGCTTTGTTAGCGGCCGCTTTCGGGGCAATGAGCAGTTCTTC
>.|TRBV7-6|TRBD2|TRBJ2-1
CASSLPGGPGYNEQFF
TGTGCCAGCAGCTTACCGGGGGGGCCTGGGTACAATGAGCAGTTCTTC
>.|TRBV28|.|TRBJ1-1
CASILPGNTEAFF
TGTGCCAGCATCTTACCGGGGAACACTGAAGCTTTCTTT
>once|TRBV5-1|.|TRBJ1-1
CASSLEPGTRASEAFF
TGCGCCAGCAGCTTGGAGCCTGGGACAAGGGCAAGTGAAGCTTTCTTT
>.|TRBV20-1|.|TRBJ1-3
CSAWRGNTIYF
TGCAGTGCTTGGAGAGGAAACACCATATATTTT
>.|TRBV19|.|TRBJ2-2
CASSIIGGELFF
TGTGCCAGTAGTATCATCGGTGGGGAGCTGTTTTTT
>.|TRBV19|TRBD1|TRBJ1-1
CASSVGDRVEAFF
TGTGCCAGTAGTGTCGGAGACAGGGTCGAAGCTTTCTTT
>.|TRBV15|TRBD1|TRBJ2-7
CATRDRGSYEQYF
TGTGCCACCAGGGACAGGGGATCCTACGAGCAGTACTTC
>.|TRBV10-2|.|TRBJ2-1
CASIATGSVNEQFF
TGCGCCAGCATTGCGACAGGATCTGTCAATGAGCAGTTCTTC
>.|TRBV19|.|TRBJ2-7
CASGAGTSLYEQYF
TGTGCCAGTGGGGCAGGGACTTCTCTCTACGAGCAGTACTTC
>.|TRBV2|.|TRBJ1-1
CASMKDGGGTEAFF
TGTGCCAGCATGAAAGATGGCGGTGGCACTGAAGCTTTCTTT
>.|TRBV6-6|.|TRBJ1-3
CASRAGQSGNTIYF
TGTGCCAGCAGGGCAGGGCAGTCTGGAAACACCATATATTTT